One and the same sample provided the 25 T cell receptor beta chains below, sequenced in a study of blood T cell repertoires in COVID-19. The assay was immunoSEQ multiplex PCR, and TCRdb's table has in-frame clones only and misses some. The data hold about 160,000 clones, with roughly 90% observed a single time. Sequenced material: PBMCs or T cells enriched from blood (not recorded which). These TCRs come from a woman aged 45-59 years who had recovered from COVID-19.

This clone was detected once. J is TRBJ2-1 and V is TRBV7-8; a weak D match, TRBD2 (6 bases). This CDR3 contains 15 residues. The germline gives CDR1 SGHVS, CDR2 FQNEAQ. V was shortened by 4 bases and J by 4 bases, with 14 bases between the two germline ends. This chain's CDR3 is CASSSHGRGYNEQFF. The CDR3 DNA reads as TGTGCCAGCAGCTCCCACGGCCGGGGGTACAATGAGCAGTTCTTC. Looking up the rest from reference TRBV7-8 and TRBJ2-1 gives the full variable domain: GAGVSQSPRYKVAKRGQDVALRCDPISGHVSLFWYQQALGQGPEFLTYFQNEAQLDKSGLPSDRFFAERPEGSVSTLKIQRTQQEDSAVYLCASSSHGRGYNEQFFGPGTRLTVL.

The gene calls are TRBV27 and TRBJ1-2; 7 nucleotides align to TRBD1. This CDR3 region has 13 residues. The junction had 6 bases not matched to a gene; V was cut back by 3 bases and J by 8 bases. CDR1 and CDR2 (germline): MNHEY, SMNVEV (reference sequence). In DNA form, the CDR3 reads TGTGCCAGCAGTTTCTCAGGGGGAGGCGGCTACACCTTC. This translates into CASSFSGGGGYTF.

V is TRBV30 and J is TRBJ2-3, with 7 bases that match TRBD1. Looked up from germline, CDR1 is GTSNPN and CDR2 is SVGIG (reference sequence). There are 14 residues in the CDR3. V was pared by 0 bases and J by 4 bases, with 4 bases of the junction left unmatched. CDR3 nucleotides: TGTGCCTGGAGTGTACAGGGGATAGCAGATACGCAGTATTTT. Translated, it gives CAWSVQGIADTQYF.

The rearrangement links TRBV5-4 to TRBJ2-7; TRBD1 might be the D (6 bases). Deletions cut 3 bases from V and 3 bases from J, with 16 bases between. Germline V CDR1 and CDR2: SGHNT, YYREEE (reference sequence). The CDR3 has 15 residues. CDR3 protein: CASSSGDRMIYEQYF. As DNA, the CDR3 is TGTGCCAGCAGCTCCGGCGACAGGATGATCTACGAGCAGTACTTC.

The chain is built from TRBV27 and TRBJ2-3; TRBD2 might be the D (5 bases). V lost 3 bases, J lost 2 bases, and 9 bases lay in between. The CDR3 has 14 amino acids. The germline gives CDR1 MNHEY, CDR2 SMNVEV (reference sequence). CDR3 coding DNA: TGTGCCAGCAGTTTCAGCGGAAACACAGATACGCAGTATTTT. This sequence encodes CASSFSGNTDTQYF.

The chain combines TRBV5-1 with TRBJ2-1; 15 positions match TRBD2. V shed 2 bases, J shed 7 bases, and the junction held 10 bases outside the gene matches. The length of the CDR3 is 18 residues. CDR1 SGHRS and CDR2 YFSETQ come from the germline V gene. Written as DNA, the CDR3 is TGCGCCAGCAGCTTATCGGGACTAGCGGGGGGCGGTCAAAATGAGCAGTTCTTC. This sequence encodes CASSLSGLAGGGQNEQFF.

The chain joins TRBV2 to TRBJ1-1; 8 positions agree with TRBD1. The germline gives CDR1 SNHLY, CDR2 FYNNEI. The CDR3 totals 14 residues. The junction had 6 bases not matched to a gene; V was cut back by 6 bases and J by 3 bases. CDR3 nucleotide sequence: TGTGCCAGCAGAGGACAGGGACGGGACACTGAAGCTTTCTTT. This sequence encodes CASRGQGRDTEAFF.

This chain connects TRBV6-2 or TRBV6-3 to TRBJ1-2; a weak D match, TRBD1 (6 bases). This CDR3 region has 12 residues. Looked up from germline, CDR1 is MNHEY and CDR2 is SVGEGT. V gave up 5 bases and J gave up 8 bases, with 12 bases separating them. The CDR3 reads CASSGPGDGYTF. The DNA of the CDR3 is TGTGCCAGCAGTGGCCCAGGGGACGGCTACACCTTC.

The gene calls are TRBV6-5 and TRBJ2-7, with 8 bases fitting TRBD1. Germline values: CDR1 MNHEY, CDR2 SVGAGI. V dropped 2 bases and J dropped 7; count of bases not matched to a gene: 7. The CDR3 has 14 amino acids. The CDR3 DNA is TGTGCCAGCAGTTACCGGCAGGGGGCTAGGGAGCAGTACTTC. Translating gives CASSYRQGAREQYF.

The CDR3 protein is CAWSVLAGGPQETQYF. DNA for the CDR3: TGTGCCTGGAGTGTACTGGCGGGGGGCCCCCAAGAGACCCAGTACTTC. The chain carries TRBV30 and TRBJ2-5, with TRBD2 identical over 8 bases. CDR1 GTSNPN and CDR2 SVGIG come from the germline V gene (reference sequence). This CDR3 has 16 residues. Trimming at V came to 0 bases and at J to 1 base, leaving 7 bases not matched to a gene.

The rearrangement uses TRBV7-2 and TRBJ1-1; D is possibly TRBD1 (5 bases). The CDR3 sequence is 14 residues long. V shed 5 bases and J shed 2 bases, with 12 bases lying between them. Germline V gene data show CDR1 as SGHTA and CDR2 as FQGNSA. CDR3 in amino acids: CASSTRDRNTEAFF. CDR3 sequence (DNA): TGTGCCAGCAGCACAAGAGACAGAAACACTGAAGCTTTCTTT.

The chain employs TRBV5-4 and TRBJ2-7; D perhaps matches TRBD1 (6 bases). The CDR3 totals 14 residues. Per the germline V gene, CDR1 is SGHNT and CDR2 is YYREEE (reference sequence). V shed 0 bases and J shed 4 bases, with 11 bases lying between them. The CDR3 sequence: CASSLGQANYEQYF. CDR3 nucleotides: TGTGCCAGCAGCTTGGGACAGGCGAATTACGAGCAGTACTTC.

This CDR3 reads CATAGGLTDTQYF. CDR3 DNA sequence: TGTGCCACTGCGGGGGGGCTCACAGATACGCAGTATTTT. This sequence joins TRBV19 and TRBJ2-3; 9 bases map to TRBD2. The CDR3 contains 13 residues. Trimming took 10 bases from V and 2 from J; bases not matched to a gene: 4. Germline V gives CDR1 LNHDA, CDR2 SQIVND (reference sequence). The full variable domain, rest sourced from reference TRBV19 and TRBJ2-3, is DGGITQSPKYLFRKEGQNVTLSCEQNLNHDAMYWYRQDPGQGLRLIYYSQIVNDFQKGDIAEGYSVSREKKESFPLTVTSAQKNPTAFYLCATAGGLTDTQYFGPGTRLTVL.

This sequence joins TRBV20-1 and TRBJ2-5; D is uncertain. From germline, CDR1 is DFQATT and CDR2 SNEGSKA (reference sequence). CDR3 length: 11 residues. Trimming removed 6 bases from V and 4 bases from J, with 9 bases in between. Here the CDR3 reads CSARGVETQYF. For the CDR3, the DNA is TGCAGTGCCCGAGGAGTAGAGACCCAGTACTTC.

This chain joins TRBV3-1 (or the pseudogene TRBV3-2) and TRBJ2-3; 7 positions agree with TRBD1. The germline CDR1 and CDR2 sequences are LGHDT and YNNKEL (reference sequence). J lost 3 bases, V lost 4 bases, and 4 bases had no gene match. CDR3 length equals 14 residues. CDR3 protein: CASSPPDRTDTQYF. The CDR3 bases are TGTGCCAGCAGCCCTCCGGACAGGACAGATACGCAGTATTTT.

The CDR3 here is CACPGGSTSYGYTF. CDR3 nucleotides: TGTGCCTGTCCAGGGGGATCTACGAGCTATGGCTACACCTTC. The chain combines TRBV30 with TRBJ1-2; 7 nucleotides match TRBD1. This CDR3 has 14 amino acids. Germline V gene lookup returns CDR1 GTSNPN and CDR2 SVGIG (reference sequence). Unmatched junction bases numbered 11, after V lost 6 bases and J lost 4 bases.

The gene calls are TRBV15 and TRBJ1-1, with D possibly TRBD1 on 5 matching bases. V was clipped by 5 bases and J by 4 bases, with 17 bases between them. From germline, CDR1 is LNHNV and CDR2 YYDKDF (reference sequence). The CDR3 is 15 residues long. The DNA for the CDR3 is TGTGCCACCAGCGGGACTGGTGGGGGGAGCACTGAAGCTTTCTTT. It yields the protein CATSGTGGGSTEAFF.

CDR3 in amino acids: CASSEANTGTGSYTF. CDR3 sequence (DNA): TGTGCCAGCAGTGAAGCGAATACAGGGACGGGTAGCTACACCTTC. V usage is TRBV2 and J usage is TRBJ1-2, with D tentatively TRBD1 (6 bases). The CDR3 covers 15 residues. The ends were cut back, 0 bases at V and 9 bases at J, with 17 bases in the middle. In germline, CDR1 is SNHLY, CDR2 FYNNEI.

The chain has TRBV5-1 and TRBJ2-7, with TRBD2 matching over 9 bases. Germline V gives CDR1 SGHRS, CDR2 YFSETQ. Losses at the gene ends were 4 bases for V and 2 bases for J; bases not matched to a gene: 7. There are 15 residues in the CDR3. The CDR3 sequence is CASSIGTSLTYEQYF. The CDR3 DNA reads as TGCGCCAGCAGCATTGGGACTAGCCTGACCTACGAGCAGTACTTC.

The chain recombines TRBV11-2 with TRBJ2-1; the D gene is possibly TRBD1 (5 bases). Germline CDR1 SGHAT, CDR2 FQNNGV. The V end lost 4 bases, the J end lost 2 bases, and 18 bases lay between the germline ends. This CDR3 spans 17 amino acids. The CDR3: CASSSKVRVGTYNEQFF. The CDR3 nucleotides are TGTGCCAGCAGCTCGAAGGTCAGGGTTGGGACCTACAATGAGCAGTTCTTC.

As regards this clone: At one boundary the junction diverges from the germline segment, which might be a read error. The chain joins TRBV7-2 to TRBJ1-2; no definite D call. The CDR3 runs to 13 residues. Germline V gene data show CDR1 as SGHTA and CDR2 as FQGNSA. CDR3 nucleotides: TGTGCCACAACCCAGTCGTTGAACTATCGCTACACCTTC. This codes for CATTQSLNYRYTF.

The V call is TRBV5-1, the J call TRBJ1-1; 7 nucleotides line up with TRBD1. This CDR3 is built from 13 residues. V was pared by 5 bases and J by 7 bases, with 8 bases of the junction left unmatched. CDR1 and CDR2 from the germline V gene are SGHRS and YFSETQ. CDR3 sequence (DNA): TGCGCCAGCAGTTGGGATAACAGGGGTGAAGCTTTCTTT. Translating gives CASSWDNRGEAFF.

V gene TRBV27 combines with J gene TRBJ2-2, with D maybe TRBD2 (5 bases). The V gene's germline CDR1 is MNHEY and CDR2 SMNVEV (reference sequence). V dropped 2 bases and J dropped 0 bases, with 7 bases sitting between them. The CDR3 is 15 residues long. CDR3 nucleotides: TGTGCCAGCAGTTTAGGGAGAGCGAACACCGGGGAGCTGTTTTTT. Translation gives CASSLGRANTGELFF.

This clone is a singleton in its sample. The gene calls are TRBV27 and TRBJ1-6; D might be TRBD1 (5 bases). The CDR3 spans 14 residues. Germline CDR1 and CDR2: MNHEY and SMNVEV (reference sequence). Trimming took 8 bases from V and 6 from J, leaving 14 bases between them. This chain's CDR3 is CASGQRGFNSPLHF. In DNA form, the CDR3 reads TGTGCCAGCGGCCAGCGGGGGTTTAATTCACCCCTCCACTTT.

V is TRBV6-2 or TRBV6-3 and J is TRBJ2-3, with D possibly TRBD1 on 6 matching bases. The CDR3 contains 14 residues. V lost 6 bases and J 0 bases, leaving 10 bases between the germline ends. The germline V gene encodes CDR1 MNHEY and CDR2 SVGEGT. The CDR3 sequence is CASSPGQSTDTQYF. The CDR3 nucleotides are TGTGCCAGCAGCCCCGGACAGAGCACAGATACGCAGTATTTT.